The T cell receptor (beta chain) described here comes from a study of T-cell memory formation after mild COVID-19. TCRdb ran MiXCR on the 5' RACE reads and lists one entry per CDR3 protein. The table has some 82,000 distinct CDR3 sequences, roughly 13% seen once; the top ten hold less than 45%. This clonotype occurred a few times. Trimming cost V 7 bases and J 0 bases; bases outside gene matches: 5. This CDR3 is built from 16 residues. The V gene is TRBV12-3 or TRBV12-4, the J gene TRBJ1-3; TRBD1 matches 11 bases. The receptor was isolated from a young man who had mild COVID-19 (a few samples of this study predate the infection). Cell type and time point are not known. The sequenced material came from PBMCs or a T cell subset sorted from them (not recorded which). For the CDR3, the DNA is TGTGCCAGCATCCCCGGGACAGGGGGCTCTGGAAACACCATATATTTT. This sequence encodes CASIPGTGGSGNTIYF.